What follows is one T cell receptor (beta chain) and its context. What it recognizes is unknown. Clones were read by immunoSEQ multiplex PCR, and TCRdb kept only the in-frame ones, dropping some. In the table there are around 160,000 clones, 88% of which are singletons. The entry originates in a study of radiation and T cells in renal cell carcinoma. Study summary: Nephrectomy followed 15 Gy stereotactic body radiation by 4 weeks.

V lost 2 bases and J lost 5; bases outside the gene matches: 4. The CDR3 loop spans 15 amino acids. In germline, CDR1 is SGHNT, CDR2 YYREEE (reference sequence). Study conclusions and caveats: Without pretreatment biopsies, baseline tumor clonotype presence was undetermined.

Time point defined: baseline pretreatment blood. The treatment here: 15 Gy SBRT to primary tumor, nephrectomy 4 weeks later. Sequenced material: blood, taken from a patient whose treatment included radiotherapy and nephrectomy. This receptor was obtained from an older woman with renal cell carcinoma. The gene calls are TRBV5-4 and TRBJ2-1; 10 bases agree with TRBD2. The CDR3 reads CASSLLAGGHNEQFF. In nucleotides, the CDR3 is TGTGCCAGCAGCTTATTAGCGGGGGGACACAATGAGCAGTTCTTC.